This T cell receptor beta chain is from a study of blood T cell repertoires in COVID-19. Repertoires were generated with immunoSEQ multiplex PCR, while TCRdb's copy carries only in-frame clones and drops some. The sample has 150,000 to 200,000 clones; around 89% are singletons. This CDR3 contains 14 residues. Germline CDR1 is LGHDT and CDR2 is YNNKEL (reference sequence). Trimming left V 4 bases short and J 2 bases short, with 12 bases between. Cohorts were assigned according to the clinical history that participants reported. Sample: PBMCs or T cells enriched from blood (not recorded which). This clonotype was sampled from a young woman who had recovered from COVID-19. The chain combines TRBV3-1 (or the pseudogene TRBV3-2) with TRBJ2-7, with a tentative D call TRBD2 (6 bases). CDR3 protein: CASSPPGGTYEQYF. For the CDR3, the DNA is TGTGCCAGCAGCCCCCCCGGCGGGACCTACGAGCAGTACTTC.